These 13 T cell receptor beta chains share one sample of origin, sequenced in a study of response to subunit inactivated influenza vaccine. TCRdb called the RT-PCR reads again in MiXCR, with one record for every CDR3 protein. The sample records roughly 520,000 distinct CDR3 sequences, 25% being singletons. The sample here was CD4+ T cells sorted from PBMCs, taken around 5 days after vaccination. Receptors originate from a man aged 45-65 years who received an inactivated influenza vaccine.

The genes are TRBV6-1 and TRBJ1-6; D is unresolved. The germline gives CDR1 MNHNS, CDR2 SASEGT. This CDR3 is built from 14 residues. Trimming took 5 bases from V and 7 from J, leaving 12 bases between them. The CDR3 DNA is TGTGCCAGCAGTAAGGACCCTAAGAATTCACCCCTCCACTTT. It yields the protein CASSKDPKNSPLHF.

This chain uses TRBV28 with TRBJ2-5, with D maybe TRBD1 (5 bases). Deletions cut 5 bases from V and 4 bases from J, with 11 bases between. The CDR3 totals 13 residues. Germline V CDR1 and CDR2: MDHEN, SYDVKM. CDR3: CASSGAGRETQYF. CDR3 DNA: TGTGCCAGCAGTGGTGCAGGGCGAGAGACCCAGTACTTC.

V is TRBV29-1 and J is TRBJ1-2; weak D call: TRBD1 (5 bases). CDR3 length equals 12 residues. Germline loops: CDR1 SQVTM, CDR2 ANQGSEA. Deletions cut 4 bases from V and 2 bases from J, with 8 bases between. CDR3 nucleotide sequence: TGCAGCGTTGCGGGACGGAACTATGGCTACACCTTC. Translation gives CSVAGRNYGYTF.

The sample holds a few counts of this clonotype. The V gene is TRBV4-2, the J gene TRBJ2-7, with D unresolved. This CDR3 has 13 amino acids. V gave up 6 bases and J gave up 3 bases, with 12 bases separating them. From germline, CDR1 is LGHNA and CDR2 YNFKEQ. Written as DNA, the CDR3 is TGTGCCAGCAGTTTGGAACTTTTCTACGAGCAGTACTTC. It translates to CASSLELFYEQYF.

This clonotype was counted a few times. CDR3 DNA: TGTGCCAGCAGCTTAGGTGGGACGTTCTCTGGGGCCAACGTCCTGACTTTC. Translation gives CASSLGGTFSGANVLTF. This chain connects TRBV7-3 to TRBJ2-6, with D perhaps being TRBD1 or TRBD2 (5 bases each). V was pared by 2 bases and J by 0 bases, with 11 bases between. Germline V gives CDR1 SGHTA, CDR2 FQGTGA. This CDR3 spans 17 amino acids.

This clonotype was seen only once. CDR3 DNA sequence: TGCGCCAGCAGCCAGACTTGGGTCGGCGCTTCGAATACGCAGTATTTT. This gives the protein CASSQTWVGASNTQYF. The gene calls are TRBV4-3 and TRBJ2-3; the D is unclear. CDR3 length equals 16 residues. Trimming cost V 3 bases and J 7 bases, with 20 bases left between them. From germline, CDR1 is LGHNA and CDR2 YSLEER.

This clonotype was seen only a few times. CDR3 sequence: CAIRGPGQGTDTQYF. The CDR3, as DNA: TGTGCCATCAGAGGACCGGGACAGGGGACAGATACGCAGTATTTT. The J gene is TRBJ2-3, the V gene TRBV10-3; 10 positions agree with TRBD1. The J segment lost 3 bases and the V segment lost 6 bases, leaving 6 bases of the junction unmatched. This CDR3 region has 15 residues. Germline V lookup: CDR1 ENHRY, CDR2 SYGVKD.

This clonotype was seen repeatedly, ten times or more. This chain connects TRBV5-1 to TRBJ2-7, with a possible D match to TRBD1 (5 bases). Per the germline V gene, CDR1 is SGHRS and CDR2 is YFSETQ. The germline V and J ends were trimmed by 0 bases and 5 bases, with 9 bases remaining between them. The CDR3 is 13 residues long. The chain's CDR3 is CASSLGRRDEQYF. CDR3 nucleotides: TGCGCCAGCAGCTTGGGTCGCAGGGACGAGCAGTACTTC.

The rearrangement uses TRBV20-1 and TRBJ1-6; 8 nucleotides match TRBD1. CDR1 is DFQATT and CDR2 is SNEGSKA in the germline V gene (reference sequence). The CDR3 consists of 13 residues. Trimming cost V 7 bases and J 6 bases; bases outside gene matches: 5. CDR3: CSGGTGLNSPLHF. CDR3 sequence (DNA): TGCAGTGGTGGGACAGGTCTTAATTCACCCCTCCACTTT.

This clonotype appeared a few times. As DNA, the CDR3 is TGTGCCAGCAGTGCGACAGGGACGAACACCGGGGAGCTGTTTTTT. Protein sequence: CASSATGTNTGELFF. J is TRBJ2-2 and V is TRBV6-1, with 7 bases fitting TRBD1. CDR1 and CDR2 (germline): MNHNS, SASEGT. The ends lost 4 bases at V and 0 bases at J; junction bases unmatched: 2. The CDR3 extends over 15 amino acids.

This clonotype was recorded a few times. The CDR3 here is CASSQGQGASGNTIYF. The CDR3 DNA follows: TGTGCCAGCAGCCAGGGACAGGGAGCCTCTGGAAACACCATATATTTT. The chain combines TRBV5-5 with TRBJ1-3, with 9 positions matching TRBD1. V lost 4 bases to trimming and J lost 0 bases; unmatched junction nucleotides: 5. Per germline, CDR1 SGHKS and CDR2 YYEKEE (reference sequence). CDR3 length: 16 residues. The full variable domain, completed using reference TRBV5-5 and TRBJ1-3, is DAGVTQSPTHLIKTRGQQVTLRCSPISGHKSVSWYQQVLGQGPQFIFQYYEKEERGRGNFPDRFSARQFPNYSSELNVNALLLGDSALYLCASSQGQGASGNTIYFGEGSWLTVV.

The chain is built from TRBV10-3 and TRBJ1-2; the D gene is possibly TRBD1 (6 bases). Germline CDR1 is ENHRY and CDR2 is SYGVKD. V was pared by 7 bases and J by 8 bases, with 20 bases between. The CDR3 consists of 14 residues. The CDR3 reads CAITGEIQGKGYTF. The CDR3 DNA follows: TGTGCCATCACTGGAGAAATACAGGGAAAAGGCTACACCTTC.

The rearrangement uses TRBV7-2 and TRBJ2-3; D is unclear. Trimming took off 4 bases at V and 3 bases at J, with 17 bases between the two ends. The germline CDR1 and CDR2 sequences are SGHTA and FQGNSA. CDR3 length equals 16 residues. The CDR3 nucleotides are TGTGCCAGCAGCTCTGGACCCGTTCAACAAACAGATACGCAGTATTTT. Its translation is CASSSGPVQQTDTQYF.